These 21 T cell receptor beta chains share one sample of origin, sequenced in a study of cytomegalovirus exposure and HLA in healthy donors. Measured with immunoSEQ multiplex PCR; TCRdb has only the in-frame clones, and not every one. The repertoire holds 150,000 to 170,000 clones, with 70% to 90% as singletons. Sequenced sample: PBMCs. Receptor source: a man between 18 and 29 years old in good health and CMV-seropositive.

V usage is TRBV18 and J usage is TRBJ2-6, with a weak D call TRBD2 (5 bases). Germline V gene sequence: CDR1 KGHSH, CDR2 LQKENI. Trimming cost V 5 bases and J 4 bases, with 15 bases left between them. This CDR3 has 16 residues. This CDR3 is CASSAGRAMGANVLTF. In DNA form, the CDR3 reads TGTGCCAGCTCAGCGGGCCGAGCTATGGGGGCCAACGTCCTGACTTTC.

V and J are TRBV12-5 and TRBJ2-1; TRBD2 matches at 8 bases. V gave up 3 bases and J gave up 2 bases; unmatched junction bases: 9. Germline CDR1 reads LGHNT; CDR2 reads FRNRAP. The CDR3 has 17 amino acids. CDR3 bases: TGTGCTAGTGGTTTAACGTCGGGCGGGAGGACCTACAATGAGCAGTTCTTC. This encodes CASGLTSGGRTYNEQFF. Filled out from reference TRBV12-5 and TRBJ2-1, the complete variable domain reads DARVTQTPRHKVTEMGQEVTMRCQPILGHNTVFWYRQTMMQGLELLAYFRNRAPLDDSGMPKDRFSAEMPDATLATLKIQPSEPRDSAVYFCASGLTSGGRTYNEQFFGPGTRLTVL.

In this sample, this clone turned up many times. V and J are TRBV6-1 and TRBJ2-1; 12 positions agree with TRBD2. The V gene's germline CDR1 is MNHNS and CDR2 SASEGT. The CDR3 runs 15 residues. Trimming removed 2 bases from V and 6 bases from J; junction bases left unmatched: 2. CDR3 DNA sequence: TGTGCCAGCAGTGAAAGGACTAGCGGGATCAATGAGCAGTTCTTC. It encodes CASSERTSGINEQFF.

This chain links TRBV4-3 with TRBJ2-2; 7 bases fit TRBD1. The V gene end was trimmed by 1 base and the J gene end by 4 bases; junction bases not matched to a gene: 6. Germline CDR1 and CDR2: LGHNA and YSLEER. The CDR3 covers 16 residues. CDR3 sequence: CASSQVRTGPTGELFF. CDR3 DNA sequence: TGCGCCAGCAGCCAAGTTAGGACAGGACCCACCGGGGAGCTGTTTTTT.

J is TRBJ1-2 and V is TRBV5-1, with TRBD1 as a possible D gene (5 bases). CDR3 length: 14 amino acids. Germline CDR1 reads SGHRS; CDR2 reads YFSETQ. With 1 base removed from V and 4 bases from J, the gap between germline ends came to 11 bases. The CDR3 DNA sequence: TGCGCCAGCAGCTTGACAGGCCAGACCTATGGCTACACCTTC. Translated: CASSLTGQTYGYTF.

This sequence joins TRBV2 and TRBJ1-4, with TRBD1 matching over 9 bases. The length of the CDR3 is 14 residues. Per the germline V gene, CDR1 is SNHLY and CDR2 is FYNNEI. Germline trimming cut 4 bases from V and 7 bases from J; bases unmatched to any gene: 4. CDR3 protein: CASSVDRGAEKLFF. DNA of the CDR3: TGTGCCAGCAGTGTTGACAGGGGGGCTGAAAAACTGTTTTTT.

This chain connects TRBV27 to TRBJ2-5; D is possibly TRBD2 (6 bases). CDR3 size: 17 residues. The germline V gene has CDR1 MNHEY and CDR2 SMNVEV (reference sequence). Trimming pared 5 bases from V and 2 bases from J, leaving 21 bases between. CDR3 residues: CASSTTRGGYNQETQYF. The CDR3 region has the DNA TGTGCCAGCAGTACCACTCGGGGAGGTTACAATCAAGAGACCCAGTACTTC.

The chain recombines TRBV27 with TRBJ1-2, with D possibly being TRBD1 (6 bases). Trimming removed 7 bases from V and 4 bases from J, with 19 bases in between. CDR1 MNHEY and CDR2 SMNVEV come from the germline V gene (reference sequence). The CDR3 is made up of 15 amino acids. The CDR3 is CASTPSGQSAYGYTF. DNA for the CDR3: TGTGCCAGCACCCCCTCCGGACAGTCGGCCTATGGCTACACCTTC.

The gene calls are TRBV4-3 and TRBJ2-5; 8 bases line up with TRBD2. The CDR3 has 19 amino acids. With V trimmed by 0 bases and J by 4 bases, 16 bases remained unmatched. Germline lookup yields CDR1 LGHNA and CDR2 YSLEER. The CDR3 is CASSQDKAGSGATRETQYF. The DNA of the CDR3 is TGCGCCAGCAGCCAAGATAAGGCGGGTAGCGGGGCCACTCGAGAGACCCAGTACTTC.

This sequence joins TRBV5-1 and TRBJ2-7; possible D gene TRBD1, 6 bases. The CDR3 extends over 13 amino acids. V lost 2 bases and J lost 4, with 10 bases in between. CDR1 and CDR2 from the germline V gene are SGHRS and YFSETQ. The CDR3 protein is CASSFEGEYEQYF. CDR3 coding DNA: TGCGCCAGCAGCTTTGAGGGGGAATACGAGCAGTACTTC.

The chain recombines TRBV7-9 with TRBJ1-2; no firm D call. The CDR3 consists of 15 residues. Trimming took 3 bases from V and 0 from J, leaving 11 bases between them. Germline V gene lookup returns CDR1 SEHNR and CDR2 FQNEAQ (reference sequence). The CDR3 bases are TGTGCCAGCAGCTTGGCTGAGGGCTCTAACTATGGCTACACCTTC. Protein sequence: CASSLAEGSNYGYTF. Full variable domain (remainder filled in from reference TRBV7-9 and TRBJ1-2): DTGVSQNPRHKITKRGQNVTFRCDPISEHNRLYWYRQTLGQGPEFLTYFQNEAQLEKSRLLSDRFSAERPKGSFSTLEIQRTEQGDSAMYLCASSLAEGSNYGYTFGSGTRLTVV.

This clone occurred once. This chain's CDR3 is CASSSEQRSGANVLTF. As DNA, the CDR3 is TGTGCCAGCAGTTCCGAGCAGCGCTCTGGGGCCAACGTCCTGACTTTC. The chain links TRBV2 to TRBJ2-6, with D unclear. CDR3 size: 16 residues. V was trimmed by 5 bases and J by 0 bases, leaving 11 bases between them. Germline CDR1 and CDR2: SNHLY and FYNNEI.

The rearrangement links TRBV15 to TRBJ2-7; D may be TRBD1 (7 bases). Germline lookup yields CDR1 LNHNV and CDR2 YYDKDF (reference sequence). This CDR3 has 15 amino acids. Trimming took off 4 bases at V and 5 bases at J, with 18 bases between the two ends. The CDR3 loop is CATSTQGGGPNEQYF. The CDR3 DNA follows: TGTGCCACCAGCACCCAGGGGGGAGGCCCCAACGAGCAGTACTTC.

The chain uses TRBV9 and TRBJ2-1; a possible D gene is TRBD1 (6 bases). The V gene's germline CDR1 is SGDLS and CDR2 YYNGEE. V was pared by 4 bases and J by 3 bases, with 14 bases between. CDR3 length: 15 residues. The DNA for the CDR3 is TGTGCCAGCAGCTTGACGACAGGATTCTACAATGAGCAGTTCTTC. Residues: CASSLTTGFYNEQFF.

The genes are TRBV16 and TRBJ2-7, with a possible D match to TRBD1 (6 bases). V shed 0 bases and J shed 6 bases, with 15 bases lying between them. Germline V gives CDR1 KGHSY, CDR2 FQNENV. This CDR3 contains 15 residues. DNA for the CDR3: TGTGCCAGCAGCCAATCAGGGACACCAAGAGGCGAGCAGTACTTC. Protein sequence: CASSQSGTPRGEQYF.

The V gene is TRBV5-1, the J gene TRBJ1-6; 7 bases match TRBD1. Germline V gene lookup returns CDR1 SGHRS and CDR2 YFSETQ. V was pared by 4 bases and J by 3 bases, with 10 bases of the junction left unmatched. The CDR3 totals 17 residues. Written as DNA, the CDR3 is TGCGCCAGCAGCCTTTCGTCACAGGGGTTCTATAATTCACCCCTCCACTTT. Translating gives CASSLSSQGFYNSPLHF. Based on the CDR3 plus reference TRBV5-1 and TRBJ1-6, the full variable domain is KAGVTQTPRYLIKTRGQQVTLSCSPISGHRSVSWYQQTPGQGLQFLFEYFSETQRNKGNFPGRFSGRQFSNSRSEMNVSTLELGDSALYLCASSLSSQGFYNSPLHFGNGTRLTVT.

The gene calls are TRBV18 and TRBJ2-1, with 7 nucleotides matching TRBD2. The junction had 5 bases not matched to a gene; V was cut back by 2 bases and J by 4 bases. The CDR3 has 15 residues. Germline V gene data show CDR1 as KGHSH and CDR2 as LQKENI. This CDR3 is CASSPFAGEYNEQFF. CDR3 sequence (DNA): TGTGCCAGCTCACCATTTGCGGGGGAATACAATGAGCAGTTCTTC. Based on the CDR3 plus reference TRBV18 and TRBJ2-1, the full variable domain is NAGVMQNPRHLVRRRGQEARLRCSPMKGHSHVYWYRQLPEEGLKFMVYLQKENIIDESGMPKERFSAEFPKEGPSILRIQQVVRGDSAAYFCASSPFAGEYNEQFFGPGTRLTVL.

The chain couples TRBV5-4 to TRBJ2-7; D perhaps matches TRBD2 (6 bases). Germline V lookup: CDR1 SGHNT, CDR2 YYREEE (reference sequence). The CDR3 covers 14 residues. V lost 1 base and J lost 2, with 10 bases in between. The CDR3 bases are TGTGCCAGCAGCTTGAGTAGCGGTCCCTACGAGCAGTACTTC. This gives the protein CASSLSSGPYEQYF.

The chain has TRBV5-6 and TRBJ2-7, with TRBD1 as a possible D gene (6 bases). Germline lookup yields CDR1 SGHDT and CDR2 YYEEEE. The V and J ends lost 4 bases and 6 bases respectively, with 23 bases between them. The length of the CDR3 is 16 residues. The CDR3, as DNA: TGTGCCAGCAGCCCCAGGGGACATCAGATAGCCTGCGAGCAGTACTTC. It translates to CASSPRGHQIACEQYF.

The chain has TRBV7-6 and TRBJ2-1; TRBD2 matches at 12 bases. The germline V gene has CDR1 SGHVS and CDR2 FNYEAQ. CDR3 size: 20 residues. V lost 0 bases, J lost 7 bases, and 16 bases stayed unmatched. For the CDR3, the DNA is TGTGCCAGCAGCTTAGCGACGACCATGGGGCTAGCGGGGGGGTATAATGAGCAGTTCTTC. Its translation is CASSLATTMGLAGGYNEQFF.

The rearrangement uses TRBV19 and TRBJ2-7; TRBD1 is a possible D gene (9 bases). The CDR3 is 15 amino acids. V was shortened by 7 bases and J by 1 base, with 17 bases between the two germline ends. Germline CDR1 LNHDA, CDR2 SQIVND (reference sequence). CDR3 in amino acids: CASTAGGQGSYEQYF. For the CDR3, the DNA is TGTGCCAGTACCGCGGGGGGACAGGGATCCTACGAGCAGTACTTC.